The sequence of this T cell receptor (beta chain) was determined in a study of breast tumors, draining lymph nodes, adjacent tissues. Broader study findings: Tumor TCR diversity was below lymph nodes but above nontumor tissue. Tumor T cell lymph node origin was a supported hypothesis, not proven. Most tumor T cells seemingly derive from lymph node, then expand in tumor.

Samples came from axillary lymph nodes draining the breast cancer. A note on this clonotype: Its antigen is unknown. The junction does not match germline at one end; this may be a read error.

TCRdb redid the calling of the multiplex PCR reads with MiXCR, one entry per CDR3 protein. In the table there are 200,000 or so distinct CDR3 sequences, about 32% of which are singletons. The sample comprised axillary lymph node tissue. The receptor was derived from a female donor with breast cancer. Some clones in this sample may be carry-over from other donors' samples.

The DNA of the CDR3 is TGTGCCAGCAGCCCATCCCAGGGTTCCTACAATGAGCAGCCCTTC. It codes for CASSPSQGSYNEQPF. The rearrangement links TRBV7-2 to TRBJ2-1, with a tentative D call TRBD1 (5 bases). CDR3 length equals 15 residues. Germline V lookup: CDR1 SGHTA, CDR2 FQGNSA.